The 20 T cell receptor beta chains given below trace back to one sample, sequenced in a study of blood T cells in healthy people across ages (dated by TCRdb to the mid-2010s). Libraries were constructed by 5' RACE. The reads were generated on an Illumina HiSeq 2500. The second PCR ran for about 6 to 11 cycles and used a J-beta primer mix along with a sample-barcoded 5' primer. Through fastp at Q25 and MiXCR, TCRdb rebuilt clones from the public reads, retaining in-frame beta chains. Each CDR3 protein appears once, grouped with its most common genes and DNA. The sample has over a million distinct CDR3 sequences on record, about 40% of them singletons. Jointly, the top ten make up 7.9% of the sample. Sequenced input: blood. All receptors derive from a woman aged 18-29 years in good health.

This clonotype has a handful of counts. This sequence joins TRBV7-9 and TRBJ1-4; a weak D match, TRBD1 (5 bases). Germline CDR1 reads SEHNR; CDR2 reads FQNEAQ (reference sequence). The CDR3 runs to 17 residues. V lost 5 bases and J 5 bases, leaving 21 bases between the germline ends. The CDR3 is CASSEGASGPPNEKLFF. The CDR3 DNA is TGTGCCAGCAGCGAAGGGGCTTCAGGGCCCCCGAATGAAAAACTGTTTTTT.

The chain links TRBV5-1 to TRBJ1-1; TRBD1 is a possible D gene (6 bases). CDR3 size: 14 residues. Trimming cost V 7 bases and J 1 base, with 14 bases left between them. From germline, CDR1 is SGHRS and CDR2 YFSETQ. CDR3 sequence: CASGRGHPNTEAFF. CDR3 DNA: TGCGCCAGCGGACGGGGACACCCGAACACTGAAGCTTTCTTT.

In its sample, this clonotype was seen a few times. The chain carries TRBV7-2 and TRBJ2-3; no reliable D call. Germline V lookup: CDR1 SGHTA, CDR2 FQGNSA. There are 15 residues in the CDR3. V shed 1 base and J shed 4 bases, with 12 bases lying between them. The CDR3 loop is CASSLGAFRPDTQYF. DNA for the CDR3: TGTGCCAGCAGCTTAGGAGCTTTTCGTCCAGATACGCAGTATTTT.

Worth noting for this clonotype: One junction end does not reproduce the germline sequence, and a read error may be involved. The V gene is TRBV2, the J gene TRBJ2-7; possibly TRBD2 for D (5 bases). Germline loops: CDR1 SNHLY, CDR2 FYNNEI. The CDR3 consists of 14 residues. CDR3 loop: CSSSTDAAGYEQYF. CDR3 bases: TGTTCCAGCAGTACGGACGCGGCGGGCTACGAGCAGTACTTC.

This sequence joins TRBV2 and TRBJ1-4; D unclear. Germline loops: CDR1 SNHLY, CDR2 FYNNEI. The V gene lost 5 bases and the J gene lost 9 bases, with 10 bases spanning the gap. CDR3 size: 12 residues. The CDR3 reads CASSSEGQKLFF. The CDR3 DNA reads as TGTGCCAGCAGTTCGGAGGGCCAAAAACTGTTTTTT.

CDR3 DNA: TGTGCCAGCAGCTTGGGAGTGGGAAACACCTTC. Protein sequence: CASSLGVGNTF. This chain uses TRBV7-2 with TRBJ1-2; D is undetermined. CDR1 is SGHTA and CDR2 is FQGNSA in the germline V gene. V lost 3 bases to trimming and J lost 12 bases, with 11 bases between them. The CDR3 consists of 11 residues.

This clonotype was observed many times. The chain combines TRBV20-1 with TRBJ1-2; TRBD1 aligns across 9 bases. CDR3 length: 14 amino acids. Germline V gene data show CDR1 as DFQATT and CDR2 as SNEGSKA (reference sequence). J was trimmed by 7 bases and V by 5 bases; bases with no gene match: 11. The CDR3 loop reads CSAEPRGQGFGYTF. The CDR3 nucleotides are TGCAGTGCTGAGCCTCGGGGACAGGGCTTTGGCTACACCTTC.

The CDR3 here is CASSRDRADTYEQYF. CDR3 DNA: TGTGCCAGCAGCCGGGACAGGGCAGATACCTACGAGCAGTACTTC. The chain combines TRBV5-6 with TRBJ2-7; 9 bases fit TRBD1. There are 15 residues in the CDR3. Per germline, CDR1 SGHDT and CDR2 YYEEEE. V shed 4 bases, J shed 2 bases, and the junction held 7 bases outside the gene matches.

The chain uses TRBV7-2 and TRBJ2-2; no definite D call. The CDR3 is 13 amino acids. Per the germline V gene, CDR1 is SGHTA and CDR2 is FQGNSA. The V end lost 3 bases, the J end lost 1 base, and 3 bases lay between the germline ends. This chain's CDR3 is CASSLRNTGELFF. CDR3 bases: TGTGCCAGCAGCTTGCGGAACACCGGGGAGCTGTTTTTT.

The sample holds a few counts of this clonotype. The CDR3 sequence: CASSLDRDIDGYTF. The CDR3 nucleotides are TGTGCCAGCAGCCTGGACAGGGATATTGATGGCTACACCTTC. The rearrangement uses TRBV6-1 and TRBJ1-2; 8 bases are a match to TRBD1. The junction had 9 bases not matched to a gene; V was cut back by 6 bases and J by 6 bases. Germline CDR1 MNHNS, CDR2 SASEGT. This CDR3 region has 14 residues.

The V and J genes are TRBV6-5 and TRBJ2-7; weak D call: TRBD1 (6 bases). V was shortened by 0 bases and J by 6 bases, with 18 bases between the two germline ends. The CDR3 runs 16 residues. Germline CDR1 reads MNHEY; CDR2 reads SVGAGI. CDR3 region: CASSYSLRQAAGEQYF. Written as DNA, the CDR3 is TGTGCCAGCAGTTACTCGTTGAGACAGGCCGCCGGCGAGCAGTACTTC.

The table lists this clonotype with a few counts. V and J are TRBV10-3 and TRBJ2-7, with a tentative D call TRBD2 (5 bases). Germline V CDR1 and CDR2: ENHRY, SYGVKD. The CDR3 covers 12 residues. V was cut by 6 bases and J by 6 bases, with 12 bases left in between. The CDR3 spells CAISLLSGEQYF. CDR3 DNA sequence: TGTGCCATCAGCCTCTTAAGCGGCGAGCAGTACTTC.

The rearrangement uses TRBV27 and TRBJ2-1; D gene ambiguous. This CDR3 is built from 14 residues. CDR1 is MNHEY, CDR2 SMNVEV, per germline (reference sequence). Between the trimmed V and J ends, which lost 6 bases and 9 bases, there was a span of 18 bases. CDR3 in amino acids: CASRARSGSGEQFF. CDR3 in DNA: TGTGCCAGCAGAGCCAGGAGTGGTAGTGGTGAGCAGTTCTTC.

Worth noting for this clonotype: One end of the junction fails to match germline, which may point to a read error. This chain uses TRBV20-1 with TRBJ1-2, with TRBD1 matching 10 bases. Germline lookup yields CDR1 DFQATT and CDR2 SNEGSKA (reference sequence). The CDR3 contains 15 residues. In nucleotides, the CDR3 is TGCAGTGCTAGAGATAGGGGGACAGGGGTTTATGGCTGCACCTTC. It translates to CSARDRGTGVYGCTF.

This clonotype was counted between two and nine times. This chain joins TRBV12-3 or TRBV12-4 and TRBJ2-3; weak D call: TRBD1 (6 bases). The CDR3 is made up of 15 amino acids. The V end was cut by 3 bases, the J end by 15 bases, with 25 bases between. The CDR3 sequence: CASSFGTVRTDVQYF. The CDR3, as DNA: TGTGCCAGCAGTTTTGGAACAGTGAGGACAGATGTGCAATATTTT.

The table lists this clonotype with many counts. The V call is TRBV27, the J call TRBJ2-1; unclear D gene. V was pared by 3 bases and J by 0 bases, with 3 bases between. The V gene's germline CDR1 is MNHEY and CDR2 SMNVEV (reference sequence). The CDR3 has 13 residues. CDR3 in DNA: TGTGCCAGCAGTTTTAGCTCCTACAATGAGCAGTTCTTC. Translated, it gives CASSFSSYNEQFF.

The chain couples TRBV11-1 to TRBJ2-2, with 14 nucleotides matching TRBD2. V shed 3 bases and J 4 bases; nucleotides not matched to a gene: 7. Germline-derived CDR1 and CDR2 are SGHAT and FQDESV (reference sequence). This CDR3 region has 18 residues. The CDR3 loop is CASSFGTSGRYGTGELFF. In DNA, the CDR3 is TGTGCCAGCAGCTTCGGGACTAGCGGGAGATATGGCACCGGGGAGCTGTTTTTT.

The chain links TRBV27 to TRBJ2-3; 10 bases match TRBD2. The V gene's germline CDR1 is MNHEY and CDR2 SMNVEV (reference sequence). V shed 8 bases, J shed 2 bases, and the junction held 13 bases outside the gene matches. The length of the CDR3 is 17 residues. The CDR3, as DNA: TGTGCCAGCTCTGATAGCACAGCGGGGGGGGTCACAGATACGCAGTATTTT. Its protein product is CASSDSTAGGVTDTQYF.

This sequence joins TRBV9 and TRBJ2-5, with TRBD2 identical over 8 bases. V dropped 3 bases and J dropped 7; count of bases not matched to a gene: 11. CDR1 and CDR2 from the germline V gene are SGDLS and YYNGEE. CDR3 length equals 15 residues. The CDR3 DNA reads TGTGCCAGCAGCGACCCACGAGTTCGGGAGGGGACCCAGTACTTC. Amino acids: CASSDPRVREGTQYF.

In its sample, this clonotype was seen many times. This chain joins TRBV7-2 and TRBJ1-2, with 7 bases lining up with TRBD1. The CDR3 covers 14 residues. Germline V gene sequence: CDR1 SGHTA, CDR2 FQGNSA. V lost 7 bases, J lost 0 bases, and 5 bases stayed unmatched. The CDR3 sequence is CASTATGPNYGYTF. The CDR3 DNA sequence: TGTGCCAGCACCGCGACAGGGCCTAACTATGGCTACACCTTC. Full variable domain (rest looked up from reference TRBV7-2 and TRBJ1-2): GAGVSQSPSNKVTEKGKDVELRCDPISGHTALYWYRQSLGQGLEFLIYFQGNSAPDKSGLPSDRFSAERTGGSVSTLTIQRTQQEDSAVYLCASTATGPNYGYTFGSGTRLTVV.